This note documents a single T cell receptor (beta chain) sequence. The record originates from a study of CD8 T cells in Susac syndrome. cDNA came from roughly 0.5 to 1 ug RNA primed by random hexamers. The method of amplification for TCR beta CDR3 was immunoSEQ multiplex PCR, covering 54 Vbeta and 13 Jbeta. MiXCR was run by TCRdb on the immunoSEQ multiplex PCR reads, yielding one entry per CDR3 protein. The profile shows about 170,000 distinct CDR3 sequences, over 85% of them singletons. The germline CDR1 and CDR2 sequences are MNHEY and SVGEGT. Trimming at V came to 4 bases and at J to 1 base, leaving 4 bases not matched to a gene. The CDR3 has 15 amino acids.

The TCR comes from a human donor with multiple sclerosis. The specimen was CD4+ T cells from PBMCs. This sequence joins TRBV6-2 or TRBV6-3 and TRBJ2-1, with TRBD1 matching 7 bases. CDR3 residues: CASSSGGRSYNEQFF. As DNA, the CDR3 is TGTGCCAGCAGTTCAGGGGGACGATCCTACAATGAGCAGTTCTTC.